The entry that follows covers one TCR beta chain sequence. The data were obtained in a study of blood T cell repertoires in COVID-19. About the research overall: Sample material is recorded as cDNA or gDNA derived from T cells, B-cell-depleted T cells, or PBMCs.

Self-reported history from a screening survey and questionnaire set each donor's cohort. This CDR3 has 14 amino acids. Between the trimmed V and J ends, which lost 3 bases and 2 bases, there was a span of 12 bases. Germline V CDR1 and CDR2: SGDLS, YYNGEE. Sequenced by immunoSEQ multiplex PCR; TCRdb stores in-frame clones only, minus some. Altogether around 250,000 clones are present, roughly 80% being singletons, with the ten largest covering approximately 5%. Sequencing was performed on PBMCs or T cells enriched from blood (not recorded which). The TCR was taken from a man aged 35-49 years who had been exposed to COVID-19. This chain links TRBV9 with TRBJ2-7, with D perhaps matching TRBD1 (5 bases). The CDR3 is CASSGQDSAYEQYF. The CDR3 nucleotides are TGTGCCAGCAGCGGTCAAGACAGCGCCTACGAGCAGTACTTC.